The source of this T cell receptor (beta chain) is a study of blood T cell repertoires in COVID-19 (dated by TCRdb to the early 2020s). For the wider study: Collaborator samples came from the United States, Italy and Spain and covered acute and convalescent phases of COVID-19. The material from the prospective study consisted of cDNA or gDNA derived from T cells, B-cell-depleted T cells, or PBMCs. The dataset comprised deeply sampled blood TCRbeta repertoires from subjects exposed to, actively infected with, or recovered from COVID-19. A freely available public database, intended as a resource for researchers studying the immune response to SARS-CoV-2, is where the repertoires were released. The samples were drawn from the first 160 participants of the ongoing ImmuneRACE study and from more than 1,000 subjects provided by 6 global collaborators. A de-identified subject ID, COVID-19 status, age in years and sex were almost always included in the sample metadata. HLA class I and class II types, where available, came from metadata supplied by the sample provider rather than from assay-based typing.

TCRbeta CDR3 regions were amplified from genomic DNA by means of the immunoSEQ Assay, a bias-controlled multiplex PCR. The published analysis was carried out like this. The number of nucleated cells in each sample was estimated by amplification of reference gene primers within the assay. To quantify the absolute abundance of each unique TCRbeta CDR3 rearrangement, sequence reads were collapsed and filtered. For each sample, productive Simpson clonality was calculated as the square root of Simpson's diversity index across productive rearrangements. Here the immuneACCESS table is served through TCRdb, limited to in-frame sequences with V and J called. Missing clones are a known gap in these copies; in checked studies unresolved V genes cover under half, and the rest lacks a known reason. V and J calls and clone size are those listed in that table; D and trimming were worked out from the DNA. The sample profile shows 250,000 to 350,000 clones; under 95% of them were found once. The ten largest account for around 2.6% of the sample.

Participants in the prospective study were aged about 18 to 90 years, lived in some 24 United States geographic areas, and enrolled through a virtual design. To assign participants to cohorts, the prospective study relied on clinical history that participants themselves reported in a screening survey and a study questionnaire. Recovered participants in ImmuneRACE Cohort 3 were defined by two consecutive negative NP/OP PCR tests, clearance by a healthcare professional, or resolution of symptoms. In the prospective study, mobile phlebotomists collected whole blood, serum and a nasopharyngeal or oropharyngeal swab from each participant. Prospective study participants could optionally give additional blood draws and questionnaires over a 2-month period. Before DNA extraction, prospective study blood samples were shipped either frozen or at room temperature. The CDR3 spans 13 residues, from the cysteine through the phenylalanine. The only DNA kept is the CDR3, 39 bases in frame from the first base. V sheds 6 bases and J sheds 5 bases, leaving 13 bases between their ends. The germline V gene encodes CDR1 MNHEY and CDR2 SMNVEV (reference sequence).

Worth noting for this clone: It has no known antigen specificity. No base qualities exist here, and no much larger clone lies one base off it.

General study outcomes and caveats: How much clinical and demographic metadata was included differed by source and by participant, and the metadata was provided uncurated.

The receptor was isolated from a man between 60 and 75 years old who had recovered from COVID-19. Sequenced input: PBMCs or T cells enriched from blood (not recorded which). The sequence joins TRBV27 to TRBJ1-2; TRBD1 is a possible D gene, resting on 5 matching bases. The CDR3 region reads CASRKGNHYGYTF. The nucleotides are TGTGCCAGCAGAAAGGGGAATCATTATGGCTACACCTTC.